These 31 T cell receptor beta chains were all obtained from the same sample, sequenced in a study of blood T cell repertoires in COVID-19. Profiled with immunoSEQ multiplex PCR; TCRdb holds only in-frame clones, not every one. The sample carries about 150,000 clones, about four fifths recorded once. The specimen was peripheral blood. The receptors were gathered from a woman aged 60 to 75 with acute or convalescent COVID-19.

The rearrangement links TRBV7-9 to TRBJ2-1; 10 bases agree with TRBD1. The CDR3 is made up of 19 amino acids. V was clipped by 5 bases and J by 12 bases; unmatched bases: 25. Germline CDR1 reads SEHNR; CDR2 reads FQNEAQ (reference sequence). CDR3 in amino acids: CASSPVFGRQGAAGPGQFF. For the CDR3, the DNA is TGTGCCAGCAGCCCCGTTTTCGGAAGACAGGGGGCGGCGGGCCCTGGGCAGTTCTTC. The whole variable domain, filled in from reference TRBV7-9 and TRBJ2-1, reads DTGVSQNPRHKITKRGQNVTFRCDPISEHNRLYWYRQTLGQGPEFLTYFQNEAQLEKSRLLSDRFSAERPKGSFSTLEIQRTEQGDSAMYLCASSPVFGRQGAAGPGQFFGPGTRLTVL.

As DNA, the CDR3 is TGTGCCAGCAGCGCCGGAGCGGGGGAGCTCTACAATGAGCAGTTCTTC. As protein: CASSAGAGELYNEQFF. V is TRBV9 and J is TRBJ2-1; the match to TRBD2 covers 8 bases. Germline V lookup: CDR1 SGDLS, CDR2 YYNGEE. V trimming: 3 bases; J trimming: 3 bases; junction bases outside the gene matches: 8. The CDR3 consists of 16 residues.

This chain uses TRBV7-3 with TRBJ1-5; TRBD1 matches at 7 bases. Trimming took 2 bases from V and 7 from J; bases not matched to a gene: 2. Germline V CDR1 and CDR2: SGHTA, FQGTGA. This CDR3 spans 13 amino acids. This chain's CDR3 is CASSLDRAQPQHF. CDR3 in DNA: TGTGCCAGCAGCTTAGACAGGGCCCAGCCCCAGCATTTT. Using reference TRBV7-3 and TRBJ1-5 for the parts outside the CDR3, the full variable domain is GAGVSQTPSNKVTEKGKYVELRCDPISGHTALYWYRQSLGQGPEFLIYFQGTGAADDSGLPNDRFFAVRPEGSVSTLKIQRTERGDSAVYLCASSLDRAQPQHFGDGTRLSIL.

The chain recombines TRBV6-5 with TRBJ1-2; 8 bases map to TRBD1. The length of the CDR3 is 13 residues. Germline assignment: CDR1 MNHEY and CDR2 SVGAGI. J was trimmed by 6 bases and V by 4 bases; bases with no gene match: 4. The CDR3: CASSSGQGDGYTF. In DNA, the CDR3 is TGTGCCAGCAGTTCCGGACAGGGCGATGGCTACACCTTC.

The chain carries TRBV4-1 and TRBJ2-3; 11 nucleotides match TRBD2. V was pared by 3 bases and J by 0 bases, with 8 bases of the junction left unmatched. CDR3 length: 18 residues. The V gene's germline CDR1 is MGHRA and CDR2 YSYEKL. For the CDR3, the DNA is TGCGCCAGCAGCCAGCTGCCGTCTAGCGGGGGGAGCACAGATACGCAGTATTTT. Translation: CASSQLPSSGGSTDTQYF.

This chain uses TRBV6-2 or TRBV6-3 with TRBJ1-2; 7 nucleotides match TRBD1. The trim removed 6 bases at V and 3 bases at J, leaving 7 bases unmatched. Per germline, CDR1 MNHEY and CDR2 SVGEGT. This CDR3 has 14 amino acids. The CDR3 sequence is CASSQQGSYYGYTF. The CDR3 DNA is TGTGCCAGCAGCCAACAGGGGTCTTACTATGGCTACACCTTC.

The chain carries TRBV19 and TRBJ1-4; D possibly corresponds to TRBD1 (5 bases). Per germline, CDR1 LNHDA and CDR2 SQIVND (reference sequence). There are 13 residues in the CDR3. The ends were cut back, 5 bases at V and 12 bases at J, with 16 bases in the middle. CDR3 in amino acids: CASSGGFREELFF. In DNA, the CDR3 is TGTGCCAGTAGTGGGGGGTTCAGGGAGGAACTGTTTTTT. The entire variable domain, with the rest obtained from reference TRBV19 and TRBJ1-4, is as follows: DGGITQSPKYLFRKEGQNVTLSCEQNLNHDAMYWYRQDPGQGLRLIYYSQIVNDFQKGDIAEGYSVSREKKESFPLTVTSAQKNPTAFYLCASSGGFREELFFGSGTQLSVL.

Notes on this clone: Other DNA sequences from this sample encode an identical CDR3 as well. J is TRBJ1-2 and V is TRBV30; no clear D gene. Germline assignment: CDR1 GTSNPN and CDR2 SVGIG (reference sequence). The length of the CDR3 is 12 residues. V lost 3 bases, J lost 2 bases, and 7 bases lay in between. The CDR3 here is CAWSLVNYGYTF. CDR3 coding DNA: TGTGCCTGGAGCCTCGTAAACTATGGCTACACCTTC. Supplemented by reference TRBV30 and TRBJ1-2, the full variable domain reads SQTIHQWPATLVQPVGSPLSLECTVEGTSNPNLYWYRQAAGRGLQLLFYSVGIGQISSEVPQNLSASRPQDRQFILSSKKLLLSDSGFYLCAWSLVNYGYTFGSGTRLTVV.

The chain uses TRBV6-6 and TRBJ1-5; TRBD1 matches 10 bases. J gave up 9 bases and V 4 bases, and 6 bases lay outside the gene matches. The CDR3 has 14 amino acids. Germline CDR1 is MNHNY and CDR2 is SVGAGI (reference sequence). CDR3 sequence reads: CASSFRDRGSPQHF. CDR3 nucleotide sequence: TGTGCCAGCAGTTTCCGGGACAGGGGATCGCCCCAGCATTTT.

This sequence joins TRBV18 and TRBJ2-2, with D maybe TRBD1 (5 bases). Trimming cost V 2 bases and J 0 bases, with 13 bases left between them. CDR1 and CDR2 from the germline V gene are KGHSH and LQKENI. The CDR3 spans 17 residues. CDR3 sequence reads: CASSPAGPSSNTGELFF. Written as DNA, the CDR3 is TGTGCCAGCTCACCAGCAGGGCCAAGTTCGAACACCGGGGAGCTGTTTTTT.

V gene TRBV18 combines with J gene TRBJ1-2, with 10 bases matching TRBD1. The length of the CDR3 is 15 residues. The germline gives CDR1 KGHSH, CDR2 LQKENI. V trimming: 3 bases; J trimming: 4 bases; junction bases outside the gene matches: 5. The CDR3, as DNA: TGTGCCAGCTCACCCGGCCGGGACAGGGGCTATGGCTACACCTTC. The encoded protein is CASSPGRDRGYGYTF.

V usage is TRBV4-1 and J usage is TRBJ1-4, with 8 bases lining up with TRBD1. The CDR3 totals 17 residues. The trim removed 0 bases at V and 4 bases at J, leaving 7 bases unmatched. The germline CDR1 and CDR2 sequences are MGHRA and YSYEKL. The CDR3 region is CASSQEAGQAVNEKLFF. As DNA, the CDR3 is TGCGCCAGCAGCCAAGAAGCGGGACAGGCCGTTAATGAAAAACTGTTTTTT.

The chain carries TRBV6-6 and TRBJ1-2; TRBD1 aligns across 8 bases. CDR3 length equals 16 residues. The germline CDR1 and CDR2 sequences are MNHNY and SVGAGI (reference sequence). V lost 4 bases and J lost 5; bases outside the gene matches: 12. This chain's CDR3 is CASSSPTDRGEYGYTF. The CDR3 bases are TGTGCCAGCAGTTCCCCCACCGACAGGGGAGAGTATGGCTACACCTTC.

The J gene is TRBJ1-1, the V gene TRBV5-4; the match to TRBD1 covers 7 bases. The V gene's germline CDR1 is SGHNT and CDR2 YYREEE (reference sequence). After removal of 1 base from V and 1 base from J, the junction contained 4 bases not matched to a gene. The CDR3 loop spans 15 amino acids. Here the CDR3 DNA reads TGTGCCAGCAGCTTGTATCGGACAGGGAACACTGAAGCTTTCTTT. This gives the protein CASSLYRTGNTEAFF.

This chain uses TRBV24-1 with TRBJ2-5; TRBD1 matches 7 bases. V lost 4 bases and J lost 6; bases outside the gene matches: 10. Germline V gene sequence: CDR1 KGHDR, CDR2 SFDVKD. This CDR3 has 15 residues. The CDR3: CATSDPTGLGQTQYF. The CDR3, as DNA: TGTGCCACCAGTGACCCGACAGGGTTGGGGCAGACCCAGTACTTC.

V gene TRBV5-1 combines with J gene TRBJ1-1, with 11 bases fitting TRBD1. This CDR3 spans 17 amino acids. Germline V CDR1 and CDR2: SGHRS, YFSETQ. The junction had 10 bases not matched to a gene; V was cut back by 4 bases and J by 2 bases. In nucleotides, the CDR3 is TGCGCCAGCAGCCCATGGACAGGGGGCGTTCGAAACACTGAAGCTTTCTTT. It specifies CASSPWTGGVRNTEAFF.

The chain combines TRBV5-1 with TRBJ2-5, with 8 bases aligning to TRBD1. Germline V gene data show CDR1 as SGHRS and CDR2 as YFSETQ. With 3 bases clipped from V and 3 bases from J, the junction kept 7 bases outside the gene matches. The CDR3 has 15 amino acids. CDR3 in amino acids: CASSWVGQEKETQYF. The CDR3, as DNA: TGCGCCAGCAGCTGGGTGGGACAGGAGAAAGAGACCCAGTACTTC.

The CDR3 sequence is CASSQDRLAGGIGYEQYF. CDR3 DNA: TGTGCCAGCAGCCAAGATAGGCTAGCGGGGGGGATAGGCTACGAGCAGTACTTC. This chain joins TRBV3-1 (or the pseudogene TRBV3-2) and TRBJ2-7; 12 nucleotides line up with TRBD2. This CDR3 is built from 18 residues. V lost 0 bases and J lost 3; bases outside the gene matches: 9. The germline gives CDR1 LGHDT, CDR2 YNNKEL (reference sequence).

The V call is TRBV16, the J call TRBJ2-7; 10 positions match TRBD1. Looked up from germline, CDR1 is KGHSY and CDR2 is FQNENV. V lost 2 bases to trimming and J lost 1 base; unmatched junction nucleotides: 2. CDR3 length equals 15 residues. CDR3 nucleotides: TGTGCCAGCAGCCAAGGGACAGGGGTGTCCTACGAGCAGTACGTC. It codes for CASSQGTGVSYEQYV.

The J gene is TRBJ2-1, the V gene TRBV3-1 (or the pseudogene TRBV3-2); D gene unclear. The V end lost 6 bases, the J end lost 0 bases, and 12 bases lay between the germline ends. CDR1 LGHDT and CDR2 YNNKEL come from the germline V gene (reference sequence). CDR3 length: 15 residues. CDR3 sequence (DNA): TGTGCCAGCAGTAGATACCCAAGCTCCTACAATGAGCAGTTCTTC. It encodes CASSRYPSSYNEQFF.

The chain recombines TRBV7-2 with TRBJ2-1; 10 bases fit TRBD1. The CDR3 is 14 residues long. Looked up from germline, CDR1 is SGHTA and CDR2 is FQGNSA. After removal of 3 bases from V and 5 bases from J, the junction contained 1 base not matched to a gene. CDR3 protein: CASSFGTGDNEQFF. As DNA, the CDR3 is TGTGCCAGCAGCTTTGGGACAGGGGACAATGAGCAGTTCTTC. Combining the CDR3 with reference TRBV7-2 and TRBJ2-1 gives the whole variable domain GAGVSQSPSNKVTEKGKDVELRCDPISGHTALYWYRQSLGQGLEFLIYFQGNSAPDKSGLPSDRFSAERTGGSVSTLTIQRTQQEDSAVYLCASSFGTGDNEQFFGPGTRLTVL.

The rearrangement uses TRBV18 and TRBJ1-1; 9 bases agree with TRBD1. The CDR3 is made up of 15 amino acids. Germline V gives CDR1 KGHSH, CDR2 LQKENI. V lost 3 bases, J lost 3 bases, and 5 bases stayed unmatched. CDR3 protein: CASSPGQGVYTEAFF. CDR3 nucleotides: TGTGCCAGCTCACCGGGACAGGGAGTATACACTGAAGCTTTCTTT.

The chain employs TRBV5-1 and TRBJ1-1; TRBD1 is a possible D gene (6 bases). The germline V gene encodes CDR1 SGHRS and CDR2 YFSETQ. The CDR3 runs to 19 residues. V was trimmed by 1 base and J by 0 bases, leaving 22 bases between them. The CDR3 DNA follows: TGCGCCAGCAGCTTGAACCTTCTGTCGGACAGAGCCATGAACACTGAAGCTTTCTTT. This encodes CASSLNLLSDRAMNTEAFF.

This clone has only a few counts. V usage is TRBV12-3 or TRBV12-4 and J usage is TRBJ2-3; 7 bases map to TRBD1. The trim removed 9 bases at V and 1 base at J, leaving 4 bases unmatched. This CDR3 spans 13 amino acids. The CDR3 sequence is CASAGGGTDTQYF. CDR3 in DNA: TGTGCCAGTGCAGGGGGTGGCACAGATACGCAGTATTTT.

The chain carries TRBV7-3 and TRBJ1-3; D is unresolved. Per germline, CDR1 SGHTA and CDR2 FQGTGA. V lost 2 bases, J lost 2 bases, and 4 bases lay in between. CDR3 length equals 13 residues. CDR3 sequence: CASSLFTGNTIYF. Written as DNA, the CDR3 is TGTGCCAGCAGCTTATTCACTGGAAACACCATATATTTT.

The V gene is TRBV2, the J gene TRBJ2-7; D gene unclear. Germline-derived CDR1 and CDR2 are SNHLY and FYNNEI. The V end was cut by 10 bases, the J end by 4 bases, with 17 bases between. The CDR3 loop spans 13 amino acids. The CDR3 coding sequence is TGTGCCACGAAAGAGACAAGTTTTTACGAGCAGTACTTC. Protein sequence: CATKETSFYEQYF.

The CDR3 region has the DNA TGTGCCAGTAGACCGACTAGCGGGGGACGGGGGGAGACCCAGTACTTC. This translates into CASRPTSGGRGETQYF. J is TRBJ2-5 and V is TRBV19; 12 bases line up with TRBD2. The CDR3 loop spans 16 amino acids. Germline CDR1 and CDR2: LNHDA and SQIVND (reference sequence). The V and J ends lost 6 bases and 5 bases, in that order; junction bases with no gene match: 10. The variable domain in full, with the rest retrieved from reference TRBV19 and TRBJ2-5, is DGGITQSPKYLFRKEGQNVTLSCEQNLNHDAMYWYRQDPGQGLRLIYYSQIVNDFQKGDIAEGYSVSREKKESFPLTVTSAQKNPTAFYLCASRPTSGGRGETQYFGPGTRLLVL.

The J gene is TRBJ1-4, the V gene TRBV12-2; the table's TRBD1 call for D was not verified on the DNA. TRBV12-2 is designated a pseudogene. The CDR3 spans 18 residues. The CDR3 sequence: CASRLTIQGGNGNEKLFF. DNA of the CDR3: TGTGCAAGTCGCTTAACTATACAAGGGGGCAATGGGAATGAAAAACTGTTTTTT.

The chain links TRBV28 to TRBJ1-5; D gene unclear. The CDR3 extends over 16 amino acids. CDR1 MDHEN and CDR2 SYDVKM come from the germline V gene. Trimming took 6 bases from V and 1 from J, leaving 16 bases between them. CDR3 residues: CASSSQTRGSNQPQHF. As DNA, the CDR3 is TGTGCCAGCAGCTCACAGACACGTGGAAGCAATCAGCCCCAGCATTTT.

The chain employs TRBV5-1 and TRBJ2-5; tentatively, D is TRBD1 (5 bases). This CDR3 contains 15 residues. From germline, CDR1 is SGHRS and CDR2 YFSETQ. The V end was cut by 0 bases, the J end by 0 bases, with 9 bases between. The CDR3 sequence is CASSLGSDNQETQYF. CDR3 bases: TGCGCCAGCAGCTTGGGGTCGGACAACCAAGAGACCCAGTACTTC.

This rearrangement joins TRBV28 to TRBJ1-6; TRBD1 matches 8 bases. Losses at the gene ends were 10 bases for V and 7 bases for J; bases not matched to a gene: 9. The CDR3 is 14 amino acids. In germline, CDR1 is MDHEN, CDR2 SYDVKM. This CDR3 reads CATRSTGGNSPLHF. CDR3 nucleotides: TGTGCCACCCGATCCACAGGGGGGAATTCACCCCTCCACTTT.